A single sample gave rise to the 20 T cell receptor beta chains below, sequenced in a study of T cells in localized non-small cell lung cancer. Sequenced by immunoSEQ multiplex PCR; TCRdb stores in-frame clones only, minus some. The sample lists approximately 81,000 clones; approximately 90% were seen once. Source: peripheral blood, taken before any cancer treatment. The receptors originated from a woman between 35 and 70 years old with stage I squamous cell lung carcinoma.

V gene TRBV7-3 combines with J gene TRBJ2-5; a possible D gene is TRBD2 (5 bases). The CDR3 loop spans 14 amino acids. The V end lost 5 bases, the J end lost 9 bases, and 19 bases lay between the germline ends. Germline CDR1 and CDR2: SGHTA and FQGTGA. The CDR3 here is CASSANPRDGAQYF. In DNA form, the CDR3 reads TGTGCCAGCAGCGCAAACCCTAGAGACGGGGCCCAGTACTTC.

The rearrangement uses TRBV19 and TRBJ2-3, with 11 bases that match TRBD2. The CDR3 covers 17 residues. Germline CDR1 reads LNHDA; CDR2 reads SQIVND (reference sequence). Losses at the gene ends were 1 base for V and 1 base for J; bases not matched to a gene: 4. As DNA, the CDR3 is TGTGCCAGTAGTATAGGGCCACTAGCGGGGGGCACAGATACGCAGTATTTT. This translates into CASSIGPLAGGTDTQYF.

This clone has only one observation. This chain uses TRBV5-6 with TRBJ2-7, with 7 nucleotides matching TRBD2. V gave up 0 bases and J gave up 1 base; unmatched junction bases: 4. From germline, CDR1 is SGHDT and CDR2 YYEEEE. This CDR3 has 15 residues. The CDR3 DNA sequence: TGTGCCAGCAGCTTGGTTCGGGGGGTATCCTACGAGCAGTACTTC. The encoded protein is CASSLVRGVSYEQYF.

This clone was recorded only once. CDR3 region: CAWSEGARAGNTIYF. The CDR3 DNA follows: TGTGCCTGGAGTGAGGGGGCGCGGGCTGGAAACACCATATATTTT. The chain employs TRBV30 and TRBJ1-3, with 7 bases aligning to TRBD1. V lost 1 base, J lost 2 bases, and 5 bases stayed unmatched. This CDR3 contains 15 residues. CDR1 is GTSNPN and CDR2 is SVGIG in the germline V gene (reference sequence).

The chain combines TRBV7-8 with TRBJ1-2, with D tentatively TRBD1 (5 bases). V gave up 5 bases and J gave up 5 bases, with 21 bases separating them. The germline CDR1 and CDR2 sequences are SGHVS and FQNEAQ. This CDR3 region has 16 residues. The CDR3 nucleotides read TGTGCCAGCAGCCAAGGGACTATTGGATCGGGGTATGGCTACACCTTC. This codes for CASSQGTIGSGYGYTF.

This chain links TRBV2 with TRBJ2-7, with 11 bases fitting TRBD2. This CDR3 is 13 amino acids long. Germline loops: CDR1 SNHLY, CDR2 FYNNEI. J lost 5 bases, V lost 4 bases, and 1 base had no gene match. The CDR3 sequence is CASSGLAGNEQYF. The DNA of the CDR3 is TGTGCCAGCAGTGGACTAGCGGGGAACGAGCAGTACTTC.

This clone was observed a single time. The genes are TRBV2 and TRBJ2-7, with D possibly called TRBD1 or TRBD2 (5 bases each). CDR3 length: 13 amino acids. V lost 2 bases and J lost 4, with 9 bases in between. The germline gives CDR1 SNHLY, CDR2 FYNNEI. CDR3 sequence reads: CASSESWGYEQYF. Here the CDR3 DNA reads TGTGCCAGCAGTGAATCCTGGGGGTACGAGCAGTACTTC.

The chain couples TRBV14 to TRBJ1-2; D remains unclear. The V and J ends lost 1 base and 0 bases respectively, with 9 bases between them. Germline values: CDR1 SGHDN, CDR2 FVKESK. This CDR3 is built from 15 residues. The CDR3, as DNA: TGTGCCAGCAGCCAAGTAACCGGGACTAACTATGGCTACACCTTC. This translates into CASSQVTGTNYGYTF.

This chain's CDR3 is CASSPSTSLGYTF. In nucleotides, the CDR3 is TGTGCCAGCTCACCTTCCACATCCCTAGGCTACACCTTC. The chain employs TRBV18 and TRBJ1-2, with D unclear. Germline loops: CDR1 KGHSH, CDR2 LQKENI. The CDR3 has 13 amino acids. Deletions cut 3 bases from V and 8 bases from J, with 13 bases between. The variable domain in full, with the rest retrieved from reference TRBV18 and TRBJ1-2, is NAGVMQNPRHLVRRRGQEARLRCSPMKGHSHVYWYRQLPEEGLKFMVYLQKENIIDESGMPKERFSAEFPKEGPSILRIQQVVRGDSAAYFCASSPSTSLGYTFGSGTRLTVV.

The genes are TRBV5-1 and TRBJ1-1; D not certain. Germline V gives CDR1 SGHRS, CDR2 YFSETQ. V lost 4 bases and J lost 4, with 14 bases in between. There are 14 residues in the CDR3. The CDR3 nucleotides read TGCGCCAGCAGCCTAATGAATCTTCGCACTGAAGCTTTCTTT. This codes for CASSLMNLRTEAFF.

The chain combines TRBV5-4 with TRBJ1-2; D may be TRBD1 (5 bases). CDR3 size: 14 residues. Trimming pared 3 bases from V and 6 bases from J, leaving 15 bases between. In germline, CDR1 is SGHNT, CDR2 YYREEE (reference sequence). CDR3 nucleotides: TGTGCCAGCAGCTGGGGGACTCCGGGAGATGGCTACACCTTC. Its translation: CASSWGTPGDGYTF.

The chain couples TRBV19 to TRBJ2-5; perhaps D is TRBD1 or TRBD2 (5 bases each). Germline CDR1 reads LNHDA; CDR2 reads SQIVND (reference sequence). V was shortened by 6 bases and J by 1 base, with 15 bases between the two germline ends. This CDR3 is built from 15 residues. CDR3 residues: CASSPRTGPQETQYF. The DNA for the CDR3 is TGTGCCAGTAGCCCGAGGACGGGGCCCCAAGAGACCCAGTACTTC.

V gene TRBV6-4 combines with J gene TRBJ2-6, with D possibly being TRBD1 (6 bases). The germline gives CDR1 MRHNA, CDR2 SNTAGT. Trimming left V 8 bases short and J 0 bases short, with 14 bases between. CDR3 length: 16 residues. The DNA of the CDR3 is TGTGCCAGCTCCAAGACAGGCAGCTCTGGGGCCAACGTCCTGACTTTC. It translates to CASSKTGSSGANVLTF.

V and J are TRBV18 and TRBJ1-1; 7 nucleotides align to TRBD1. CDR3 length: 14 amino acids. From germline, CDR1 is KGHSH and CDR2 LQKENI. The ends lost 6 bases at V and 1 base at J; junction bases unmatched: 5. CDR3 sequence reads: CASSQWTGNTEAFF. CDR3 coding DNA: TGTGCCAGCTCCCAATGGACAGGGAACACTGAAGCTTTCTTT.

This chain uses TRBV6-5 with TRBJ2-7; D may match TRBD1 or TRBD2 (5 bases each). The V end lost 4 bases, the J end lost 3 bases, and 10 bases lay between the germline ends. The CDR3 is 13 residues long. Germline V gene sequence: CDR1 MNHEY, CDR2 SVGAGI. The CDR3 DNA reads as TGTGCCAGCAGTTCCGGGGCAGACTACGAGCAGTACTTC. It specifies CASSSGADYEQYF.

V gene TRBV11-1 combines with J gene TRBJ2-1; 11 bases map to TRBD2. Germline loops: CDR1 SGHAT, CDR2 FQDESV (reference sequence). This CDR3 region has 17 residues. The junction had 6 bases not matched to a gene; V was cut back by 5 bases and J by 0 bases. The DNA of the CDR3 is TGTGCCAGCAGCCCCGGACTAGCGGGCGGCTCCTACAATGAGCAGTTCTTC. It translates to CASSPGLAGGSYNEQFF.

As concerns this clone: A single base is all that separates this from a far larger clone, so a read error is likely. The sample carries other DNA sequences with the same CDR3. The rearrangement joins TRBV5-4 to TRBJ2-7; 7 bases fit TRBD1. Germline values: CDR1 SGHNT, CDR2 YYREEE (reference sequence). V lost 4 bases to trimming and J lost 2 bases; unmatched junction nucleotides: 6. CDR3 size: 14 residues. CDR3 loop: CASSLTGTAYEQYF. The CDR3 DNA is TGTGCCAGCAGCCTAACCGGGACAGCCTACGAGCAGTACTTC.

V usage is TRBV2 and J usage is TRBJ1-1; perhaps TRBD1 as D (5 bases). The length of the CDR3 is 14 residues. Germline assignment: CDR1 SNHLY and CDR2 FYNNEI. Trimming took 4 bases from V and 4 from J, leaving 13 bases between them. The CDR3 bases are TGTGCCAGCAGTGTGGAGGGCAGGGCCACTGAAGCTTTCTTT. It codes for CASSVEGRATEAFF.

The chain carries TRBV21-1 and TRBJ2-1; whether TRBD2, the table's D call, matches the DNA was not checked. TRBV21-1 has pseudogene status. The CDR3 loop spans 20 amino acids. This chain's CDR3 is CASSKAAGLAGPTNYNEQFF. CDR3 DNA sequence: TGTGCCAGCAGCAAAGCGGCGGGACTAGCGGGGCCGACTAACTACAATGAGCAGTTCTTC.

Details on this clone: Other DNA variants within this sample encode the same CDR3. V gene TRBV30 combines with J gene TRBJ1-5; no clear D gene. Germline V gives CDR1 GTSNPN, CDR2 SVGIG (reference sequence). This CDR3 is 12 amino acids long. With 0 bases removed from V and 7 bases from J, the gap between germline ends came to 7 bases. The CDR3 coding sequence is TGTGCCTGGAGTGTACCCGGGCAGCCCCAGCATTTT. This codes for CAWSVPGQPQHF.